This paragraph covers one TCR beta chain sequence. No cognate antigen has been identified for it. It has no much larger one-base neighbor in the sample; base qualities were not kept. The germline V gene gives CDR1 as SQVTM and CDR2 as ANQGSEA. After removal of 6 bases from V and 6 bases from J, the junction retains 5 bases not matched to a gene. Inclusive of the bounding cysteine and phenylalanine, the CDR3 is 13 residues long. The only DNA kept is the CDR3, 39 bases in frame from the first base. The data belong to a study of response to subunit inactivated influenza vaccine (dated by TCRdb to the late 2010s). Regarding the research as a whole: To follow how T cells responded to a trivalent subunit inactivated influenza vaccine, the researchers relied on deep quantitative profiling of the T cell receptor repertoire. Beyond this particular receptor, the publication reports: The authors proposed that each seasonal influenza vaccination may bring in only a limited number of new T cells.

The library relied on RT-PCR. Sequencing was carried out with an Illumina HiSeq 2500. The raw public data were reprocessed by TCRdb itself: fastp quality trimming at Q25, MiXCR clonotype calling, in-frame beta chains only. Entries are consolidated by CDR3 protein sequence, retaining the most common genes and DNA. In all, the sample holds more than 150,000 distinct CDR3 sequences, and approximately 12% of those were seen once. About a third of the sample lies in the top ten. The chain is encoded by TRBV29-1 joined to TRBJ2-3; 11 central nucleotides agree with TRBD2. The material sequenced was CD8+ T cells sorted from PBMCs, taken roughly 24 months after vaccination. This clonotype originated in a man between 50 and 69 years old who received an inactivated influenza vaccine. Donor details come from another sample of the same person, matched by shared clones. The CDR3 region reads CSVGGLAADTQYF. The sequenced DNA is TGCAGCGTAGGGGGACTAGCGGCTGATACGCAGTATTTT.